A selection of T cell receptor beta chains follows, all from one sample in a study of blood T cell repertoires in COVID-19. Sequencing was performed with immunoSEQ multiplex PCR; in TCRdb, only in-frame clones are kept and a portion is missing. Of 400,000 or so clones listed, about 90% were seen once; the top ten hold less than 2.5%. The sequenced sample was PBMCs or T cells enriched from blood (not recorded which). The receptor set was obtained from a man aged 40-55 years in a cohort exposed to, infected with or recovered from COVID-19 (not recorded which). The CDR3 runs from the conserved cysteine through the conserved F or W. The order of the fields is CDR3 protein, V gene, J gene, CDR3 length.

CDR3: CAISEQGLNTEAFF; V: TRBV10-3; J: TRBJ1-1; length: 14
CDR3: CASTPRGGLASYEQYF; V: TRBV27; J: TRBJ2-7; length: 16
CDR3: CATSRGLNSGSEQFF; V: TRBV15; J: TRBJ2-1; length: 15
CDR3: CASRVGQGNYGYTF; V: TRBV6-4; J: TRBJ1-2; length: 14
CDR3: CASSLGLAGVGEQYF; V: TRBV27; J: TRBJ2-7; length: 15
CDR3: CASSFHRASYNSPLHF; V: TRBV11-2; J: TRBJ1-6; length: 16
CDR3: CSHRERGKNIQYF; V: TRBV29-1; J: TRBJ2-4; length: 13
CDR3: CASRQAGGGNTEAFF; V: TRBV7-9; J: TRBJ1-1; length: 15
CDR3: CASSPTGEAFF; V: TRBV21-1; J: TRBJ1-1; length: 11
CDR3: CASSLSASYEQYF; V: TRBV11-2; J: TRBJ2-7; length: 13
CDR3: CASKRDRGILEQYF; V: TRBV11-2; J: TRBJ2-7; length: 14
CDR3: CASRGGTGSNQPQHF; V: TRBV19; J: TRBJ1-5; length: 15
CDR3: CASRSGTGIGYGYTF; V: TRBV9; J: TRBJ1-2; length: 15
CDR3: CASSHTPPNTEAFF; V: TRBV5-1; J: TRBJ1-1; length: 14
CDR3: CAWSRQGGAFF; V: TRBV30; J: TRBJ1-1; length: 11
CDR3: CASSPPGQYGYTF; V: TRBV27; J: TRBJ1-2; length: 13
CDR3: CASSRQFTTGTSYQETQYF; V: TRBV4-1; J: TRBJ2-5; length: 19